One and the same sample provided the 11 T cell receptor beta chains below, sequenced in a study of blood T cell repertoires in COVID-19. Assay: immunoSEQ multiplex PCR; the TCRdb copy retains only in-frame clones and omits some. The profile shows over 140,000 clones, 84% of them singletons. Sequenced material: peripheral blood. The receptors derive from a woman in her fifties or sixties with acute or convalescent COVID-19.

This clone was seen just once. The rearrangement uses TRBV2 and TRBJ1-5; 8 bases match TRBD1. V lost 7 bases, J lost 5 bases, and 4 bases stayed unmatched. Germline CDR1 and CDR2: SNHLY and FYNNEI. This CDR3 is built from 13 residues. CDR3 loop: CASTLDRDQPQHF. In DNA, the CDR3 is TGTGCCAGCACCCTGGACAGGGATCAGCCCCAGCATTTT.

V and J are TRBV24-1 and TRBJ2-3; D uncertain. The germline V and J ends were trimmed by 1 base and 0 bases, with 7 bases remaining between them. The CDR3 has 15 residues. From germline, CDR1 is KGHDR and CDR2 SFDVKD. The CDR3 nucleotides are TGTGCCACCAGTGATTTTAGCTTCAGCACAGATACGCAGTATTTT. Amino acid sequence: CATSDFSFSTDTQYF.

V is TRBV2 and J is TRBJ1-5; TRBD1 agrees at 8 bases. V lost 8 bases, J lost 7 bases, and 10 bases stayed unmatched. The V gene's germline CDR1 is SNHLY and CDR2 FYNNEI. There are 14 residues in the CDR3. CDR3 sequence: CASWEGTGRQPQHF. The CDR3, as DNA: TGTGCCAGCTGGGAGGGGACAGGACGCCAGCCCCAGCATTTT.

The rearrangement joins TRBV18 to TRBJ2-7, with no clear D. Germline V CDR1 and CDR2: KGHSH, LQKENI. V was cut by 6 bases and J by 1 base, with 4 bases left in between. The length of the CDR3 is 11 residues. CDR3 nucleotides: TGTGCCAGCTCCCATTCCTACGAGCAGTACTTC. It specifies CASSHSYEQYF.

The V and J genes are TRBV9 and TRBJ2-5, with D perhaps matching TRBD1 (6 bases). Germline assignment: CDR1 SGDLS and CDR2 YYNGEE. V lost 0 bases to trimming and J lost 2 bases, with 11 bases between them. This CDR3 is 15 amino acids long. CDR3 DNA sequence: TGTGCCAGCAGCGTAGGGGACATCGCACAAGAGACCCAGTACTTC. Amino acids: CASSVGDIAQETQYF.

This clone was seen more than once but under ten times. The chain joins TRBV6-5 to TRBJ1-2, with D possibly TRBD1 on 5 matching bases. The V gene's germline CDR1 is MNHEY and CDR2 SVGAGI. Between the trimmed V and J ends, which lost 2 bases and 4 bases, there was a span of 14 bases. The CDR3 runs to 15 residues. The CDR3 spells CASSYERGRAYGYTF. As DNA, the CDR3 is TGTGCCAGCAGTTACGAGCGGGGGAGGGCCTATGGCTACACCTTC.

This chain links TRBV5-6 with TRBJ2-7; a possible D gene is TRBD1 (5 bases). The V gene's germline CDR1 is SGHDT and CDR2 YYEEEE. V gave up 4 bases and J gave up 3 bases, with 17 bases separating them. The CDR3 loop spans 15 amino acids. The CDR3 loop reads CASSLLVQGDYEQYF. Written as DNA, the CDR3 is TGTGCCAGCAGCCTGCTGGTCCAGGGCGACTACGAGCAGTACTTC.

Of note for this clone: The sample has other DNA sequences that encode this CDR3 too. The rearrangement uses TRBV4-3 and TRBJ2-5; possibly TRBD2 for D (6 bases). V was pared by 0 bases and J by 1 base, with 12 bases between. The CDR3 covers 16 residues. The V gene's germline CDR1 is LGHNA and CDR2 YSLEER. The CDR3 coding sequence is TGCGCCAGCAGCCAAGATCTTCCCGGGGGCCAAGAGACCCAGTACTTC. It is translated as CASSQDLPGGQETQYF.

This chain joins TRBV10-3 and TRBJ1-2; D perhaps matches TRBD1 (5 bases). This CDR3 has 13 residues. Deletions cut 6 bases from V and 6 bases from J, with 14 bases between. The germline gives CDR1 ENHRY, CDR2 SYGVKD. The CDR3 sequence is CAISDLPRDGYTF. In DNA, the CDR3 is TGTGCCATCAGCGACCTCCCCAGGGATGGCTACACCTTC.

This chain uses TRBV24-1 with TRBJ2-5; D perhaps matches TRBD1 (6 bases). There are 13 residues in the CDR3. The V and J ends lost 7 bases and 0 bases respectively, with 8 bases between them. CDR1 is KGHDR, CDR2 SFDVKD, per germline. The CDR3 coding sequence is TGTGCCACCAGGGACAGCTACCAAGAGACCCAGTACTTC. Its protein is CATRDSYQETQYF.

This clone was counted a few times. The chain combines TRBV6-5 with TRBJ1-2, with 7 bases that match TRBD1. Germline CDR1 reads MNHEY; CDR2 reads SVGAGI. The CDR3 runs 14 residues. J gave up 2 bases and V 6 bases, and 6 bases lay outside the gene matches. The CDR3 nucleotides read TGTGCCAGCAGAGAGCAGGGGGAAAACTATGGCTACACCTTC. Its protein is CASREQGENYGYTF.